Following are 10 T cell receptor beta chains from one sample sequenced in a study of PD-1 blockade in mismatch repair-deficient tumors. Measured with immunoSEQ multiplex PCR; TCRdb has only the in-frame clones, and not every one. Among some 51,000 clones listed, 81% were seen once. The sequencing used peripheral blood, collected less than 21 weeks after starting pembrolizumab. The receptors come from an adult with mismatch repair-deficient cancer.

The V call is TRBV7-9, the J call TRBJ2-5, with no clear D. This CDR3 spans 13 amino acids. The germline V and J ends were trimmed by 5 bases and 0 bases, with 7 bases remaining between them. Germline V CDR1 and CDR2: SEHNR, FQNEAQ (reference sequence). CDR3 sequence (DNA): TGTGCCAGCAGCCCCGGAAACCAAGAGACCCAGTACTTC. Amino acids: CASSPGNQETQYF.

This clone showed up just once. This chain links TRBV11-3 with TRBJ1-3; the match to TRBD1 covers 10 bases. CDR1 and CDR2 from the germline V gene are SGHNT and YENEEA. The CDR3 is 15 residues long. J lost 9 bases, V lost 5 bases, and 10 bases had no gene match. This chain's CDR3 is CASSHRADRGSTIYF. The CDR3 bases are TGTGCCAGCAGCCACCGAGCGGACAGGGGGAGCACCATATATTTT. The variable domain in full, completed from reference TRBV11-3 and TRBJ1-3, reads EAGVVQSPRYKIIEKKQPVAFWCNPISGHNTLYWYLQNLGQGPELLIRYENEEAVDDSQLPKDRFSAERLKGVDSTLKIQPAELGDSAVYLCASSHRADRGSTIYFGEGSWLTVV.

The rearrangement joins TRBV7-9 to TRBJ2-3; D gene ambiguous. The CDR3 contains 11 residues. Germline CDR1 SEHNR, CDR2 FQNEAQ (reference sequence). V was shortened by 1 base and J by 8 bases, with 4 bases between the two germline ends. This chain's CDR3 is CASSLVSTQYF. The CDR3 DNA sequence: TGTGCCAGCAGCTTAGTGAGTACGCAGTATTTT.

V and J are TRBV5-6 and TRBJ1-1; no clear D gene. The CDR3 has 13 residues. Trimming left V 0 bases short and J 0 bases short, with 3 bases between. Germline V gene data show CDR1 as SGHDT and CDR2 as YYEEEE. This CDR3 is CASSLAVNTEAFF. The CDR3 coding sequence is TGTGCCAGCAGCTTGGCCGTGAACACTGAAGCTTTCTTT.

The sample holds one count of this clone. This chain links TRBV23-1 with TRBJ2-1; no definite D call. TRBV23-1 is annotated as an ORF whose role is uncertain. The CDR3 spans 17 residues. V was shortened by 2 bases and J by 2 bases, with 16 bases between the two germline ends. In DNA, the CDR3 is TGCGCCAGCAGTCAAAGGTGGAGACTCCCGGCCTACAATGAGCAGTTCTTC. Encoded protein: CASSQRWRLPAYNEQFF.

The chain couples TRBV7-8 to TRBJ2-7; 9 bases map to TRBD2. J lost 3 bases, V lost 3 bases, and 9 bases had no gene match. The CDR3 loop spans 16 amino acids. Germline loops: CDR1 SGHVS, CDR2 FQNEAQ. CDR3 in DNA: TGTGCCAGCAGCTTCGGGGTGACTAGCGGAAACTACGAGCAGTACTTC. It is translated as CASSFGVTSGNYEQYF.

V is TRBV5-4 and J is TRBJ2-1; weak D call: TRBD2 (5 bases). The CDR3 totals 14 residues. Germline CDR1 reads SGHNT; CDR2 reads YYREEE (reference sequence). V was trimmed by 0 bases and J by 8 bases, leaving 12 bases between them. CDR3 sequence (DNA): TGTGCCAGCAGCTTGGAAGTTAGCGTCGATGAGCAGTTCTTC. It is translated as CASSLEVSVDEQFF.

This clone has just one count. This rearrangement joins TRBV6-1 to TRBJ2-5; 9 bases map to TRBD1. Germline V lookup: CDR1 MNHNS, CDR2 SASEGT. V gave up 10 bases and J gave up 1 base; unmatched junction bases: 7. This CDR3 is 14 amino acids long. The CDR3 spells CATRDRVVQETQYF. The CDR3 DNA is TGTGCCACCCGGGACAGGGTGGTCCAAGAGACCCAGTACTTC.

The rearrangement joins TRBV19 to TRBJ1-2; the match to TRBD1 covers 7 bases. The CDR3 length is 14 residues. J lost 3 bases, V lost 7 bases, and 8 bases had no gene match. Germline values: CDR1 LNHDA, CDR2 SQIVND (reference sequence). DNA for the CDR3: TGTGCCAGTAAGTTAAGGGACAGAGACTATGGCTACACCTTC. This gives the protein CASKLRDRDYGYTF.

This rearrangement joins TRBV6-5 to TRBJ1-1; the D is unclear. V was clipped by 0 bases and J by 1 base, with 3 bases between them. The CDR3 is made up of 13 amino acids. Germline CDR1 is MNHEY and CDR2 is SVGAGI. Here the CDR3 DNA reads TGTGCCAGCAGTTACTCGGCGAACACTGAAGCTTTCTTT. It codes for CASSYSANTEAFF.